Each of the 20 T cell receptor beta chains below was sequenced from the same sample in a study of cytotoxic CD8 clonotypes in ibrutinib-treated CLL. Generated by immunoSEQ multiplex PCR, the TCRdb table keeps only in-frame clones and is missing some. The data show about 45,000 clones, under 80% seen once. The sequencing here drew on PBMCs, taken after 24 months of ibrutinib treatment. The receptor source for this set is a human donor with chronic lymphocytic leukemia.

This clone was detected only a few times. The chain links TRBV7-3 to TRBJ2-7; D may be TRBD1 (7 bases). Trimming removed 11 bases at V and 8 bases at J, with 31 bases between. The CDR3 is made up of 16 amino acids. Germline loops: CDR1 SGHTA, CDR2 FQGTGA. The CDR3 DNA sequence: TGTGCCCGCAAACAGGGGAGACTAGGCGAAGTCGTGAAGCAGTACTTC. Translated: CARKQGRLGEVVKQYF.

This chain uses TRBV6-1 with TRBJ1-4; D is ambiguous. This CDR3 comprises 12 residues. V was clipped by 8 bases and J by 7 bases, with 11 bases between them. Germline V gene lookup returns CDR1 MNHNS and CDR2 SASEGT. CDR3 bases: TGTGCCAGCTGTACGGGATTTGAAAAACTGTTTTTT. This sequence encodes CASCTGFEKLFF.

This chain joins TRBV5-4 and TRBJ2-7; possible D gene TRBD1, 5 bases. Trimming removed 4 bases from V and 5 bases from J, with 13 bases in between. This CDR3 comprises 13 residues. Germline CDR1 reads SGHNT; CDR2 reads YYREEE (reference sequence). CDR3 sequence reads: CASSPDSSHEQYF. The DNA for the CDR3 is TGTGCCAGCAGCCCCGACAGCAGCCACGAGCAGTACTTC.

The V gene is TRBV30, the J gene TRBJ2-5, with no clear D. Trimming took off 0 bases at V and 5 bases at J, with 4 bases between the two ends. This CDR3 is 11 amino acids long. The germline CDR1 and CDR2 sequences are GTSNPN and SVGIG (reference sequence). CDR3 sequence reads: CAWSVGETQYF. In nucleotides, the CDR3 is TGTGCCTGGAGTGTGGGGGAGACCCAGTACTTC.

A few counts support this clone. J is TRBJ1-5 and V is TRBV19; perhaps TRBD1 as D (5 bases). This CDR3 comprises 15 residues. Looked up from germline, CDR1 is LNHDA and CDR2 is SQIVND (reference sequence). V was pared by 3 bases and J by 3 bases, with 12 bases between. The CDR3 sequence is CASSIQGRDNQPQHF. The CDR3 DNA reads as TGTGCCAGTAGTATCCAGGGTAGAGACAATCAGCCCCAGCATTTT.

This chain joins TRBV5-1 and TRBJ1-4; the D is unclear. Trimming took 0 bases from V and 8 from J, leaving 8 bases between them. The CDR3 runs to 13 residues. Germline CDR1 and CDR2: SGHRS and YFSETQ. The CDR3 DNA follows: TGCGCCAGCAGCTTGGTTGGCAAAGAAAAACTGTTTTTT. Translated: CASSLVGKEKLFF.

V and J are TRBV7-3 and TRBJ2-3; no reliable D call. Germline V lookup: CDR1 SGHTA, CDR2 FQGTGA. CDR3 length: 16 residues. The V and J ends lost 2 bases and 0 bases respectively, with 12 bases between them. This CDR3 reads CASSLGGPESTDTQYF. The CDR3 nucleotides read TGTGCCAGCAGCTTAGGCGGTCCCGAAAGCACAGATACGCAGTATTTT. The whole variable domain, remainder taken from reference TRBV7-3 and TRBJ2-3, is GAGVSQTPSNKVTEKGKYVELRCDPISGHTALYWYRQSLGQGPEFLIYFQGTGAADDSGLPNDRFFAVRPEGSVSTLKIQRTERGDSAVYLCASSLGGPESTDTQYFGPGTRLTVL.

This chain uses TRBV28 with TRBJ2-1; the match to TRBD2 covers 10 bases. The J segment lost 6 bases and the V segment lost 8 bases, leaving 4 bases of the junction unmatched. The CDR3 covers 13 residues. CDR1 is MDHEN, CDR2 SYDVKM, per germline. The CDR3 coding sequence is TGTGCCAGCGAGCGGGAGGGCCTCAATGAGCAGTTCTTC. The encoded protein is CASEREGLNEQFF.

This clone was counted once. V usage is TRBV10-3 and J usage is TRBJ2-1, with 9 bases aligning to TRBD2. V gave up 3 bases and J gave up 12 bases; unmatched junction bases: 21. Looked up from germline, CDR1 is ENHRY and CDR2 is SYGVKD. The CDR3 sequence is 18 residues long. CDR3 residues: CAISDPLLGLAGGVVQFF. CDR3 sequence (DNA): TGTGCCATCAGTGATCCCCTCCTCGGGCTGGCGGGGGGGGTGGTGCAGTTCTTC.

The chain is built from TRBV7-9 and TRBJ2-7; possibly TRBD2 for D (6 bases). CDR3 length: 11 residues. The germline gives CDR1 SEHNR, CDR2 FQNEAQ (reference sequence). Between the trimmed V and J ends, which lost 9 bases and 3 bases, there was a span of 9 bases. CDR3 coding DNA: TGTGCCAGTCAGGGACTCTACGAGCAGTACTTC. The encoded protein is CASQGLYEQYF.

This chain joins TRBV15 and TRBJ2-7; no clear D gene. The CDR3 is 15 amino acids. The germline CDR1 and CDR2 sequences are LNHNV and YYDKDF (reference sequence). Deletions cut 0 bases from V and 2 bases from J, with 11 bases between. The CDR3 nucleotides read TGTGCCACCAGCAGAGAACTATTCCAGACCTACGAGCAGTACTTC. It encodes CATSRELFQTYEQYF.

The CDR3 region is CASSGSFTDTQYF. The CDR3 DNA is TGTGCCAGTAGTGGTAGTTTCACAGATACGCAGTATTTT. The chain combines TRBV19 with TRBJ2-3; D gene ambiguous. The CDR3 has 13 residues. The germline V and J ends were trimmed by 5 bases and 2 bases, with 8 bases remaining between them. The germline V gene has CDR1 LNHDA and CDR2 SQIVND (reference sequence).

This clone was seen only a few times. V is TRBV30 and J is TRBJ1-2; 8 bases agree with TRBD1. Unmatched junction bases numbered 10, after V lost 3 bases and J lost 4 bases. CDR1 and CDR2 (germline): GTSNPN, SVGIG (reference sequence). The length of the CDR3 is 15 residues. As DNA, the CDR3 is TGTGCCTGGAGCCAGGGGCAGGGGGCCTTCTATGGCTACACCTTC. The encoded protein is CAWSQGQGAFYGYTF.

A word on this clone: Other DNA sequences in the same sample also yield this CDR3. The V gene is TRBV6-1, the J gene TRBJ1-5, with D perhaps matching TRBD1 (5 bases). Trimming shortened V by 1 base and J by 5 bases, and 9 bases separated the two germline ends. The CDR3 length is 14 residues. The germline V gene has CDR1 MNHNS and CDR2 SASEGT. The CDR3 coding sequence is TGTGCCAGCAGTGAAGGGGGGAATGATCAGCCCCAGCATTTT. It codes for CASSEGGNDQPQHF.

V gene TRBV7-9 combines with J gene TRBJ2-1; 9 bases align to TRBD1. Germline loops: CDR1 SEHNR, CDR2 FQNEAQ (reference sequence). The CDR3 is made up of 17 amino acids. After removal of 5 bases from V and 7 bases from J, the junction contained 15 bases not matched to a gene. The CDR3 DNA sequence: TGTGCCAGCAGCAGATTGTTCTCGGGACAGGGAGAAAATGAGCAGTTCTTC. Amino acids: CASSRLFSGQGENEQFF. Supplemented by reference TRBV7-9 and TRBJ2-1, the full variable domain reads DTGVSQNPRHKITKRGQNVTFRCDPISEHNRLYWYRQTLGQGPEFLTYFQNEAQLEKSRLLSDRFSAERPKGSFSTLEIQRTEQGDSAMYLCASSRLFSGQGENEQFFGPGTRLTVL.

In this sample, this clone turned up many times. The gene calls are TRBV29-1 and TRBJ1-5, with a possible D match to TRBD1 (5 bases). The CDR3 length is 13 residues. Between the trimmed V and J ends, which lost 3 bases and 3 bases, there was a span of 9 bases. The germline V gene has CDR1 SQVTM and CDR2 ANQGSEA. The CDR3 nucleotides read TGCAGCGTTGAGACAGCTTACAATCAGCCCCAGCATTTT. Protein: CSVETAYNQPQHF.

The table lists this clone with a count of one. This chain uses TRBV2 with TRBJ2-2; 7 bases fit TRBD1. CDR1 is SNHLY, CDR2 FYNNEI, per germline. The CDR3 length is 16 residues. Germline trimming cut 8 bases from V and 4 bases from J; bases unmatched to any gene: 13. CDR3: CASRWQTGQGTGELFF. CDR3 nucleotide sequence: TGTGCCAGCCGGTGGCAGACAGGGCAGGGCACCGGGGAGCTGTTTTTT.

This chain uses TRBV7-3 with TRBJ1-1; maybe TRBD1 (5 bases). Trimming removed 5 bases from V and 1 base from J, with 26 bases in between. The germline V gene has CDR1 SGHTA and CDR2 FQGTGA. This CDR3 has 19 residues. CDR3 residues: CASSPRPRGAPGQNTEAFF. DNA for the CDR3: TGTGCCAGCAGCCCTAGACCACGGGGTGCCCCAGGACAGAACACTGAAGCTTTCTTT.

CDR3 sequence: CASEMDRAAYEQYF. The CDR3 coding sequence is TGTGCCAGCGAAATGGACAGGGCGGCCTACGAGCAGTACTTC. This rearrangement joins TRBV6-1 to TRBJ2-7; 8 bases line up with TRBD1. Germline V gives CDR1 MNHNS, CDR2 SASEGT. Germline trimming cut 8 bases from V and 2 bases from J; bases unmatched to any gene: 8. The CDR3 contains 14 residues.

This clone was detected a few times. V usage is TRBV7-3 and J usage is TRBJ2-1, with TRBD2 matching over 9 bases. Per germline, CDR1 SGHTA and CDR2 FQGTGA. With V trimmed by 3 bases and J by 3 bases, 3 bases remained unmatched. CDR3 length: 15 amino acids. CDR3 residues: CASSLASGVYNEQFF. CDR3 bases: TGTGCCAGCAGCTTGGCTAGCGGGGTCTACAATGAGCAGTTCTTC.